One and the same sample provided the 25 T cell receptor beta chains below, sequenced in a study of T cells in Graves' hyperthyroidism and ophthalmopathy. TCR beta CDR3 regions were amplified from RNA. Initially, a first-round RT-PCR of the TCR CDR3 employed the HTBI primer set. Each CDR3 protein gets one entry after TCRdb re-called the multiplex PCR reads with MiXCR. The sample includes a few hundred thousand distinct CDR3 sequences, about 14% of them seen just once. What was sequenced was blood. The source is a woman aged 40 to 50 with Graves' hyperthyroidism that later progressed to Graves' ophthalmopathy.

This clonotype came up many times. The rearrangement links TRBV5-1 to TRBJ2-5, with 7 bases fitting TRBD1. The CDR3 is 15 amino acids. The germline V gene encodes CDR1 SGHRS and CDR2 YFSETQ. Losses at the gene ends were 3 bases for V and 0 bases for J; bases not matched to a gene: 5. The CDR3 sequence is CASSWTGWDQETQYF. CDR3 sequence (DNA): TGCGCCAGCAGCTGGACAGGTTGGGACCAAGAGACCCAGTACTTC.

In this sample, this clonotype turned up many times. The rearrangement links TRBV27 to TRBJ2-1; the match to TRBD2 covers 7 bases. V was pared by 3 bases and J by 2 bases, with 19 bases of the junction left unmatched. The CDR3 covers 20 residues. Germline CDR1 MNHEY, CDR2 SMNVEV (reference sequence). DNA for the CDR3: TGTGCCAGCAGTTTTGGGCCCTTGGGTAAACGGGAGGTTCCCTACAATGAGCAGTTCTTC. This gives the protein CASSFGPLGKREVPYNEQFF.

At least ten counts were recorded for this clonotype. V is TRBV3-1 and J is TRBJ2-1, with D tentatively TRBD1 or TRBD2 (6 bases each). Germline CDR1 LGHDT, CDR2 YNNKEL (reference sequence). V was cut by 1 base and J by 4 bases, with 14 bases left in between. CDR3 length: 16 residues. The CDR3 region is CASSQAGAGRYNEQFF. CDR3 coding DNA: TGTGCCAGCAGCCAAGCGGGGGCAGGGAGGTACAATGAGCAGTTCTTC.

This clonotype came up many times. This CDR3 reads CASQVGPRNIQYF. In DNA form, the CDR3 reads TGTGCCAGTCAGGTGGGACCCAGGAACATTCAGTACTTC. This rearrangement joins TRBV2 to TRBJ2-4; the D call may be TRBD1 or TRBD2 (5 bases each). CDR1 SNHLY and CDR2 FYNNEI come from the germline V gene. The CDR3 length is 13 residues. Trimming pared 9 bases from V and 7 bases from J, leaving 16 bases between.

This clonotype rates as medium-sized. The gene calls are TRBV20-1 and TRBJ1-1; TRBD1 might be the D (5 bases). The V and J ends lost 7 bases and 3 bases respectively, with 18 bases between them. There are 14 residues in the CDR3. Germline V lookup: CDR1 DFQATT, CDR2 SNEGSKA (reference sequence). In nucleotides, the CDR3 is TGCAGTGTATCCGGGGGAGATAGTGACACTGAAGCTTTCTTT. Translation: CSVSGGDSDTEAFF.

This clonotype was seen ten or more times. V gene TRBV28 combines with J gene TRBJ1-4; 9 bases agree with TRBD1. The J segment lost 0 bases and the V segment lost 6 bases, leaving 11 bases of the junction unmatched. The CDR3 contains 18 residues. Germline V CDR1 and CDR2: MDHEN, SYDVKM. Here the CDR3 DNA reads TGTGCCAGCAGACCCGTCGGGACAGGGCTTGCAACTAATGAAAAACTGTTTTTT. It codes for CASRPVGTGLATNEKLFF. The full variable domain, completed using reference TRBV28 and TRBJ1-4, is DVKVTQSSRYLVKRTGEKVFLECVQDMDHENMFWYRQDPGLGLRLIYFSYDVKMKEKGDIPEGYSVSREKKERFSLILESASTNQTSMYLCASRPVGTGLATNEKLFFGSGTQLSVL.

The V gene is TRBV28, the J gene TRBJ2-2, with 10 bases lining up with TRBD2. The ends lost 6 bases at V and 5 bases at J; junction bases unmatched: 12. The germline CDR1 and CDR2 sequences are MDHEN and SYDVKM. This CDR3 comprises 17 residues. The CDR3 region is CASSQAASGRGTGELFF. The CDR3 DNA sequence: TGTGCCAGCAGCCAAGCCGCTAGCGGGAGAGGAACCGGGGAGCTGTTTTTT.

This clonotype was seen only a few times. This chain connects TRBV24-1 to TRBJ2-5, with 10 bases lining up with TRBD1. Germline lookup yields CDR1 KGHDR and CDR2 SFDVKD. The CDR3 length is 17 residues. V lost 4 bases to trimming and J lost 3 bases; unmatched junction nucleotides: 10. The CDR3 nucleotides are TGTGCCACCAGTGACCCCGGACAGGGGGAAATAGAAGAGACCCAGTACTTC. This codes for CATSDPGQGEIEETQYF.

This clonotype has at least ten counts. The chain has TRBV11-2 and TRBJ2-7; 10 bases agree with TRBD2. The trim removed 1 base at V and 3 bases at J, leaving 3 bases unmatched. The CDR3 contains 15 residues. The germline gives CDR1 SGHAT, CDR2 FQNNGV. The CDR3 DNA reads as TGTGCCAGCAGCTTAGGGGCTAGCGGGAGCTACGAGCAGTACTTC. This sequence encodes CASSLGASGSYEQYF. The complete variable domain, with remaining parts taken from reference TRBV11-2 and TRBJ2-7, reads EAGVAQSPRYKIIEKRQSVAFWCNPISGHATLYWYQQILGQGPKLLIQFQNNGVVDDSQLPKDRFSAERLKGVDSTLKIQPAKLEDSAVYLCASSLGASGSYEQYFGPGTRLTVT.

This clonotype was seen many times. This sequence joins TRBV9 and TRBJ2-1; TRBD2 agrees at 12 bases. Trimming cost V 0 bases and J 9 bases; bases outside gene matches: 16. The CDR3 runs 19 residues. The V gene's germline CDR1 is SGDLS and CDR2 YYNGEE. CDR3 sequence reads: CASSVEGQGASGRAIEQFF. The CDR3 bases are TGTGCCAGCAGCGTAGAAGGACAGGGTGCTAGCGGGAGGGCCATTGAGCAGTTCTTC.

This clonotype came up a few times. The V gene is TRBV19, the J gene TRBJ1-5; the D is unclear. The CDR3 length is 13 residues. Deletions cut 7 bases from V and 0 bases from J, with 7 bases between. Germline assignment: CDR1 LNHDA and CDR2 SQIVND (reference sequence). The CDR3: CASTDYSNQPQHF. The CDR3 region has the DNA TGTGCCAGTACGGATTATAGCAATCAGCCCCAGCATTTT. The variable domain in full, with the rest retrieved from reference TRBV19 and TRBJ1-5, is DGGITQSPKYLFRKEGQNVTLSCEQNLNHDAMYWYRQDPGQGLRLIYYSQIVNDFQKGDIAEGYSVSREKKESFPLTVTSAQKNPTAFYLCASTDYSNQPQHFGDGTRLSIL.

This clonotype was seen at least ten times. The V call is TRBV4-1, the J call TRBJ2-7, with no clear D. The germline CDR1 and CDR2 sequences are MGHRA and YSYEKL. V was trimmed by 4 bases and J by 2 bases, leaving 12 bases between them. The CDR3 is 14 residues long. The CDR3 loop reads CASSLVTDTYEQYF. CDR3 coding DNA: TGCGCCAGCAGCCTGGTGACGGATACCTACGAGCAGTACTTC.

This clonotype was observed at least ten times. V is TRBV4-2 and J is TRBJ2-5; a weak D match, TRBD2 (5 bases). V was trimmed by 0 bases and J by 3 bases, leaving 14 bases between them. There are 16 residues in the CDR3. Germline CDR1 reads LGHNA; CDR2 reads YNFKEQ. CDR3 in DNA: TGTGCCAGCAGCCAAGACTTCGGGGTGTGGGAAGAGACCCAGTACTTC. Protein: CASSQDFGVWEETQYF.

Note on this clonotype: This may be a read error, as it is one base from a much larger clone. The V gene is TRBV5-1, the J gene TRBJ2-5, with D maybe TRBD1 (6 bases). CDR3 length: 14 amino acids. From germline, CDR1 is SGHRS and CDR2 YFSETQ. V was shortened by 2 bases and J by 1 base, with 9 bases between the two germline ends. CDR3 region: CASSFGQTQETQYF. The DNA for the CDR3 is TGCGCCAGCAGCTTCGGACAGACCCAAGAGACCCAGTACTTC.

This clonotype has ten or more counts. The V and J genes are TRBV9 and TRBJ2-7; the D gene is possibly TRBD1 (6 bases). Trimming took off 4 bases at V and 4 bases at J, with 18 bases between the two ends. Germline V lookup: CDR1 SGDLS, CDR2 YYNGEE. The CDR3 has 15 amino acids. CDR3 protein: CASSHRGGWGYEQYF. CDR3 nucleotides: TGTGCCAGCAGCCATCGAGGGGGATGGGGTTACGAGCAGTACTTC.

This clonotype has ten or more counts. The chain combines TRBV10-3 with TRBJ2-7; 13 bases match TRBD2. Germline lookup yields CDR1 ENHRY and CDR2 SYGVKD. V gave up 0 bases and J gave up 7 bases; unmatched junction bases: 6. This CDR3 has 16 residues. The CDR3 reads CAISESLTSGRGEQYF. DNA for the CDR3: TGTGCCATCAGTGAGTCCTTAACTAGCGGGAGGGGTGAGCAGTACTTC.

Concerning this clonotype: This clone may be a read error of a much larger clone one base away. The chain combines TRBV3-1 with TRBJ1-6; 9 bases line up with TRBD1. Germline loops: CDR1 LGHDT, CDR2 YNNKEL (reference sequence). The CDR3 covers 15 residues. CDR3 sequence reads: CASSLLQGANSPRHF. CDR3 nucleotides: TGTGCCAGCAGCCTATTACAGGGGGCGAATTCACCCCGCCACTTT.

This clonotype was seen a few times. This chain joins TRBV28 and TRBJ1-2; TRBD1 is a possible D gene (5 bases). V was pared by 5 bases and J by 0 bases, with 16 bases between. The CDR3 is 16 residues long. CDR1 and CDR2 (germline): MDHEN, SYDVKM. The CDR3 DNA reads as TGTGCCAGCAGTGTATCCGGGACCGGGGCTAACTATGGCTACACCTTC. It translates to CASSVSGTGANYGYTF.

This clonotype was recorded many times. The chain employs TRBV27 and TRBJ2-7, with TRBD2 identical over 9 bases. Germline V gene sequence: CDR1 MNHEY, CDR2 SMNVEV (reference sequence). The CDR3 has 15 residues. The V gene end was trimmed by 3 bases and the J gene end by 3 bases; junction bases not matched to a gene: 6. CDR3 protein: CASSLTTSGFYEQYF. CDR3 sequence (DNA): TGTGCCAGCAGTTTGACGACTAGCGGATTCTACGAGCAGTACTTC.

This clonotype was observed many times. The V gene is TRBV7-9, the J gene TRBJ2-1; 9 positions agree with TRBD2. V shed 5 bases and J 6 bases; nucleotides not matched to a gene: 5. CDR1 SEHNR and CDR2 FQNEAQ come from the germline V gene (reference sequence). The length of the CDR3 is 14 residues. The CDR3 here is CASSISGSGNEQFF. The CDR3 DNA sequence: TGTGCCAGCAGCATTAGCGGGAGTGGCAATGAGCAGTTCTTC.

This clonotype was observed a few times. The genes are TRBV28 and TRBJ1-2; D possibly corresponds to TRBD1 (5 bases). The CDR3 consists of 15 residues. V was shortened by 5 bases and J by 3 bases, with 16 bases between the two germline ends. Germline CDR1 reads MDHEN; CDR2 reads SYDVKM. The CDR3 bases are TGTGCCAGCAGTCTCGATACAGGAATTTACTATGGCTACACCTTC. Its translation: CASSLDTGIYYGYTF.

This clonotype was counted ten times or more. J is TRBJ2-1 and V is TRBV19; 15 nucleotides match TRBD2. The CDR3 totals 17 residues. Germline CDR1 and CDR2: LNHDA and SQIVND (reference sequence). With V trimmed by 0 bases and J by 6 bases, 3 bases remained unmatched. In DNA, the CDR3 is TGTGCCAGTAGTATAGAAGGACTAGCGGGAGGGGGCAATGAGCAGTTCTTC. This encodes CASSIEGLAGGGNEQFF.

This clonotype appeared many times. The CDR3 protein is CASSRWSPGQGSEQYF. The CDR3 region has the DNA TGTGCCAGCTCAAGGTGGAGCCCGGGACAGGGTTCCGAGCAGTACTTC. The chain is built from TRBV18 and TRBJ2-7; 9 positions agree with TRBD1. This CDR3 has 16 residues. Germline lookup yields CDR1 KGHSH and CDR2 LQKENI. The J segment lost 6 bases and the V segment lost 5 bases, leaving 14 bases of the junction unmatched.

Worth noting for this clonotype: With a much larger clone just one base away, this may be a read error. The chain is built from TRBV6-1 and TRBJ1-6; 8 positions match TRBD1. The CDR3 has 12 residues. CDR1 and CDR2 (germline): MNHNS, SASEGT. The CDR3 bases are TGTGCCACCAGGACAGGGTTTTCACGCCTCCACTTT. As protein: CATRTGFSRLHF.

This clonotype was seen many times. The V gene is TRBV20-1, the J gene TRBJ2-5, with D perhaps matching TRBD1 or TRBD2 (5 bases each). The CDR3 has 17 residues. V shed 0 bases and J shed 3 bases, with 20 bases lying between them. The germline V gene encodes CDR1 DFQATT and CDR2 SNEGSKA (reference sequence). CDR3 DNA sequence: TGCAGTGCTAGAGACCCGGGACGCCCATTGTCCAAAGAGACCCAGTACTTC. Its protein is CSARDPGRPLSKETQYF.